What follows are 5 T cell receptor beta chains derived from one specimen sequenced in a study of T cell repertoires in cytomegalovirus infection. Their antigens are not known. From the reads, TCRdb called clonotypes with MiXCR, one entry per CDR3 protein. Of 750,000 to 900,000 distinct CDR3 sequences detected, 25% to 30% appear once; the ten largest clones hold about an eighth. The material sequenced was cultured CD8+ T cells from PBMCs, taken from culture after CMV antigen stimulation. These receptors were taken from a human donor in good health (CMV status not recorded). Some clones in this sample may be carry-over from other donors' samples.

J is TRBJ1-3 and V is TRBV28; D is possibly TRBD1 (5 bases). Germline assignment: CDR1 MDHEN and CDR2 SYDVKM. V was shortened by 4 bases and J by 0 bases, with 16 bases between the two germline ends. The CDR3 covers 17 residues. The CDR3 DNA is TGTGCCAGCAGTTGGTCGGTGGGGGGGACCTCTGGAAACACCATATATTTT. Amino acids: CASSWSVGGTSGNTIYF.

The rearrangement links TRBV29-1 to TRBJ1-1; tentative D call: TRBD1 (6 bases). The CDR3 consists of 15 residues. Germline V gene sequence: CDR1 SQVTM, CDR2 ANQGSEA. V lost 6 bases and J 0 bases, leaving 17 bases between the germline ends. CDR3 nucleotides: TGCAGCGTCAGCGACAGGACAACCATGAACACTGAAGCTTTCTTT. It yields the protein CSVSDRTTMNTEAFF.

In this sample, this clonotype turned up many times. DNA for the CDR3: TGTGCCAGCAGCCGCGGGGGGGAAGACCACTTT. Translating it yields CASSRGGEDHF. The V and J genes are TRBV7-9 and TRBJ1-6, with a weak D call TRBD1 (5 bases). Germline lookup yields CDR1 SEHNR and CDR2 FQNEAQ (reference sequence). The V end lost 5 bases, the J end lost 18 bases, and 14 bases lay between the germline ends. This CDR3 comprises 11 residues. Full variable domain (missing parts from reference TRBV7-9 and TRBJ1-6): DTGVSQNPRHKITKRGQNVTFRCDPISEHNRLYWYRQTLGQGPEFLTYFQNEAQLEKSRLLSDRFSAERPKGSFSTLEIQRTEQGDSAMYLCASSRGGEDHFGNGTRLTVT.

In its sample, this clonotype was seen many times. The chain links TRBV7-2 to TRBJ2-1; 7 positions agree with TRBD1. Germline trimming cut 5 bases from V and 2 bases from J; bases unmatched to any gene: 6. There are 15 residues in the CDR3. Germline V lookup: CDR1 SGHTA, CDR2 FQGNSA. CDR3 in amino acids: CASSPGTEAYNEQFF. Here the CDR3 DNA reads TGTGCCAGCAGCCCCGGGACAGAGGCCTACAATGAGCAGTTCTTC.

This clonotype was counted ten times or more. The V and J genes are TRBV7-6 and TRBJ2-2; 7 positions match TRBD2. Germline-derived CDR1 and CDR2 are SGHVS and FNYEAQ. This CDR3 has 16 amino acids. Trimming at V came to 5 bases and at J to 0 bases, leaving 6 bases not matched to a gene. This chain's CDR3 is CASSPSAGTNTGELFF. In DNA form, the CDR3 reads TGTGCCAGCAGCCCCTCAGCGGGGACGAACACCGGGGAGCTGTTTTTT.